This T cell receptor beta chain was identified during a study of shared clonotypes between healthy human individuals. Remarks on this clone: The antigen remains undetermined.

For every subset, genomic DNA was evenly distributed across several immunoSEQ plates. Some clones are missing from TCRdb's copy, which holds only in-frame ones; the method was immunoSEQ multiplex PCR. Here the sample spans approximately 2.3 million clones, 93% being singletons. Study-wide results and limits: Rarefaction demonstrated incomplete sorted-subset sequencing despite large depth.

The CDR3 totals 17 residues. In germline, CDR1 is SQVTM, CDR2 ANQGSEA. V lost 7 bases and J lost 0; bases outside the gene matches: 8. Specimen: naive CD4+ T cells from PBMCs. The sample's subset: CD45RA+ positively selected. The source of this sequence is a man aged 18 to 30 in good health. Some clones in this sample may be carry-over from other donors' samples. This chain links TRBV29-1 with TRBJ2-1; the match to TRBD2 covers 14 bases. DNA for the CDR3: TGCAGCGCCGGGGGACTAGCGGGGGCAAACTCCTACAATGAGCAGTTCTTC. Translation: CSAGGLAGANSYNEQFF.